A selection of T cell receptor beta chains follows, all from one sample in a study of blood T cell repertoires in COVID-19. Method: immunoSEQ multiplex PCR; TCRdb's copy keeps in-frame clones and lacks some. The data show over 300,000 clones, more than 75% seen once. The sample taken for sequencing was peripheral blood. Receptor source: a woman aged 45-65 years with acute or convalescent COVID-19. Both conserved end residues are part of each CDR3.

TRBV7-9	CASSSLSTKQYF
TRBV12-5	CASGLAPGGDGYTF
TRBV7-9	CASSLGLTSTDTQYF
TRBV7-8	CASSLAMAAYEQYF
TRBV7-9	CASSSSLSSYNEQFF
TRBV9	CASSARLATYNEQFF
TRBV24-1	CATSDPGQGTDEQFF
TRBV28	CASSETGTSYEQYF
TRBV9	CASSATGGADYGYTF
TRBV11-2	CASSLDRSGVSEKLFF
TRBV18	CASSHGTAANEKLFF
TRBV21-1	CASSPPRQGGLYGYTF
TRBV19	CASSHVSTVDTQYF
TRBV2	CASRDRNSGANVLTF
TRBV29-1	CSVEDRQETQYF